One sample yielded the 21 T cell receptor beta chains listed below, sequenced in a study of response to subunit inactivated influenza vaccine. TCRdb re-called the RT-PCR reads through MiXCR, storing one row per CDR3 protein. The sample lists hundreds of thousands of distinct CDR3 sequences, around 15% seen once, with roughly 7.2% in the top ten. The sequencing used PBMCs from blood, collected around two weeks before vaccination. The receptors originated from a man between 50 and 59 years old who received an inactivated influenza vaccine.

A few counts support this clonotype. The chain uses TRBV25-1 and TRBJ1-1; perhaps TRBD1 as D (5 bases). V lost 6 bases and J 0 bases, leaving 8 bases between the germline ends. The germline CDR1 and CDR2 sequences are MGHDK and SYGVNS. The CDR3 is 13 amino acids. The CDR3 is CASRMTVNTEAFF. Here the CDR3 DNA reads TGTGCCAGCAGGATGACAGTGAACACTGAAGCTTTCTTT. The full variable domain, completed using reference TRBV25-1 and TRBJ1-1, is EADIYQTPRYLVIGTGKKITLECSQTMGHDKMYWYQQDPGMELHLIHYSYGVNSTEKGDLSSESTVSRIRTEHFPLTLESARPSHTSQYLCASRMTVNTEAFFGQGTRLTVV.

This clonotype has ten or more counts. The genes are TRBV5-1 and TRBJ1-1; D uncertain. Germline V gene lookup returns CDR1 SGHRS and CDR2 YFSETQ. The V gene lost 4 bases and the J gene lost 1 base, with 14 bases spanning the gap. The CDR3 is 15 residues long. The CDR3 sequence: CASSRALTANTEAFF. CDR3 DNA: TGCGCCAGCAGCAGGGCCCTTACAGCGAACACTGAAGCTTTCTTT. The complete variable domain, with remaining parts taken from reference TRBV5-1 and TRBJ1-1, reads KAGVTQTPRYLIKTRGQQVTLSCSPISGHRSVSWYQQTPGQGLQFLFEYFSETQRNKGNFPGRFSGRQFSNSRSEMNVSTLELGDSALYLCASSRALTANTEAFFGQGTRLTVV.

V and J are TRBV20-1 and TRBJ1-5, with a tentative D call TRBD1 (6 bases). Looked up from germline, CDR1 is DFQATT and CDR2 is SNEGSKA (reference sequence). This CDR3 contains 14 residues. Trimming removed 3 bases at V and 9 bases at J, with 18 bases between. The CDR3: CSASEGGGSRPQHF. CDR3 DNA: TGCAGTGCTAGTGAGGGGGGGGGGTCAAGGCCCCAGCATTTT.

This clonotype has only a few counts. The chain employs TRBV3-1 and TRBJ2-7, with D uncertain. The V gene's germline CDR1 is LGHDT and CDR2 YNNKEL (reference sequence). CDR3 size: 14 residues. Trimming removed 6 bases at V and 7 bases at J, with 19 bases between. The CDR3 DNA reads TGTGCCAGCAGACAAAACCGGGCCTCTGGGGAGCAGTACTTC. The encoded protein is CASRQNRASGEQYF.

This clonotype was recorded a few times. The V gene is TRBV5-1, the J gene TRBJ1-4; unclear D gene. The V gene lost 4 bases and the J gene lost 9 bases, with 19 bases spanning the gap. Germline CDR1 reads SGHRS; CDR2 reads YFSETQ. CDR3 size: 15 residues. The CDR3 here is CASSLHTEEMKKLFF. The DNA for the CDR3 is TGCGCCAGCAGCCTCCACACGGAAGAGATGAAAAAACTGTTTTTT.

This clonotype was seen a few times. The rearrangement uses TRBV7-2 and TRBJ1-5; no reliable D call. V was clipped by 5 bases and J by 5 bases, with 13 bases between them. Germline V gene sequence: CDR1 SGHTA, CDR2 FQGNSA. This CDR3 has 14 amino acids. The CDR3 DNA is TGTGCCAGCAGCCCAAGGCCTGGGGATCAGCCCCAGCATTTT. It translates to CASSPRPGDQPQHF.

This clonotype showed up many times. This chain links TRBV6-2 or TRBV6-3 with TRBJ1-5, with no clear D. The ends were cut back, 5 bases at V and 7 bases at J, with 12 bases in the middle. The CDR3 sequence is 13 residues long. The germline V gene has CDR1 MNHEY and CDR2 SVGEGT. The CDR3 DNA sequence: TGTGCCAGCAGTCCATCAGGCTTACAGCCCCAGCATTTT. It codes for CASSPSGLQPQHF.

The chain carries TRBV7-2 and TRBJ1-6, with 7 bases aligning to TRBD1. The CDR3 totals 15 residues. Germline values: CDR1 SGHTA, CDR2 FQGNSA. V lost 5 bases, J lost 9 bases, and 10 bases stayed unmatched. The CDR3 region has the DNA TGTGCCAGCAGCACCCGACAGGGACGAGTTTCACCCCTCCACTTT. It yields the protein CASSTRQGRVSPLHF.

The chain joins TRBV4-1 to TRBJ1-1; D gene unclear. V was pared by 7 bases and J by 1 base, with 16 bases between. CDR3 length equals 15 residues. Germline CDR1 reads MGHRA; CDR2 reads YSYEKL. The CDR3 reads CASTLTKTQNTEAFF. The CDR3 bases are TGCGCCAGCACCCTGACGAAGACACAGAACACTGAAGCTTTCTTT.

In its sample, this clonotype was seen a few times. The CDR3: CASSDSYDRYNQPQHF. CDR3 sequence (DNA): TGTGCCAGCAGTGATTCCTACGACAGGTACAATCAGCCCCAGCATTTT. V and J are TRBV2 and TRBJ1-5, with D maybe TRBD1 (6 bases). The CDR3 has 16 residues. Trimming took off 3 bases at V and 3 bases at J, with 15 bases between the two ends. The germline V gene encodes CDR1 SNHLY and CDR2 FYNNEI.

The V and J genes are TRBV9 and TRBJ2-5; 10 bases match TRBD1. Germline loops: CDR1 SGDLS, CDR2 YYNGEE. The CDR3 length is 15 residues. The V and J ends lost 3 bases and 5 bases, in that order; junction bases with no gene match: 7. Written as DNA, the CDR3 is TGTGCCAGCAGCGAAAGGGACAGGGGCGGTGAGACCCAGTACTTC. Protein sequence: CASSERDRGGETQYF. Based on the CDR3 plus reference TRBV9 and TRBJ2-5, the full variable domain is DSGVTQTPKHLITATGQRVTLRCSPRSGDLSVYWYQQSLDQGLQFLIQYYNGEERAKGNILERFSAQQFPDLHSELNLSSLELGDSALYFCASSERDRGGETQYFGPGTRLLVL.

This clonotype was counted between two and nine times. V is TRBV4-2 and J is TRBJ2-1; 9 nucleotides match TRBD2. The germline CDR1 and CDR2 sequences are LGHNA and YNFKEQ. This CDR3 spans 14 amino acids. With V trimmed by 1 base and J by 6 bases, 1 base remained unmatched. DNA for the CDR3: TGTGCCAGCAGCCAAGGGCGGGAGGGCAATGAGCAGTTCTTC. This codes for CASSQGREGNEQFF.

V usage is TRBV11-2 and J usage is TRBJ2-1; D possibly corresponds to TRBD2 (6 bases). The CDR3 is made up of 15 amino acids. V was trimmed by 6 bases and J by 5 bases, leaving 17 bases between them. Germline V lookup: CDR1 SGHAT, CDR2 FQNNGV. The CDR3 sequence is CASRNRGGLNNEQFF. CDR3 sequence (DNA): TGTGCCAGCAGAAACAGAGGCGGACTAAACAATGAGCAGTTCTTC.

The chain recombines TRBV3-1 with TRBJ2-7; possibly TRBD2 for D (5 bases). Trimming stripped 0 bases from V and 2 bases from J, with 5 bases between. The CDR3 is 13 residues long. Germline-derived CDR1 and CDR2 are LGHDT and YNNKEL (reference sequence). The CDR3 DNA follows: TGTGCCAGCAGCCAAGAGGAGGCCTACGAGCAGTACTTC. This sequence encodes CASSQEEAYEQYF.

This clonotype was recorded at least ten times. The rearrangement joins TRBV29-1 to TRBJ2-3; a possible D gene is TRBD2 (6 bases). Germline V gene data show CDR1 as SQVTM and CDR2 as ANQGSEA. V lost 4 bases to trimming and J lost 1 base, with 15 bases between them. This CDR3 has 15 amino acids. CDR3 amino acids: CSVVSGGVGTDTQYF. The CDR3, as DNA: TGCAGCGTTGTTTCCGGGGGAGTGGGCACAGATACGCAGTATTTT.

This sequence joins TRBV28 and TRBJ2-1; 8 bases are shared with TRBD2. V lost 1 base to trimming and J lost 9 bases; unmatched junction nucleotides: 8. The CDR3 extends over 15 amino acids. Germline V gives CDR1 MDHEN, CDR2 SYDVKM. CDR3 sequence (DNA): TGTGCCAGCAGTTTATCGGGACTAGGGACCGGTGAGCAGTTCTTC. It encodes CASSLSGLGTGEQFF.

This clonotype was seen a handful of times. The rearrangement links TRBV7-9 to TRBJ2-7, with D possibly called TRBD1 or TRBD2 (5 bases each). The V end was cut by 5 bases, the J end by 5 bases, with 16 bases between. Germline values: CDR1 SEHNR, CDR2 FQNEAQ (reference sequence). The CDR3 consists of 14 residues. The chain's CDR3 is CASSPLMGVHEQYF. The CDR3 region has the DNA TGTGCCAGCAGCCCCCTGATGGGGGTGCACGAGCAGTACTTC.

Many counts were recorded for this clonotype. The chain carries TRBV6-5 and TRBJ1-1; no firm D call. CDR3 length: 11 amino acids. Trimming stripped 2 bases from V and 7 bases from J, with 5 bases between. Germline V gene data show CDR1 as MNHEY and CDR2 as SVGAGI. The CDR3 DNA sequence: TGTGCCAGCAGTTACGATGGTGAAGCTTTCTTT. It specifies CASSYDGEAFF.

The rearrangement links TRBV7-3 to TRBJ2-1; 8 nucleotides align to TRBD2. The CDR3 loop spans 16 amino acids. The germline CDR1 and CDR2 sequences are SGHTA and FQGTGA. The J segment lost 5 bases and the V segment lost 4 bases, leaving 10 bases of the junction unmatched. As DNA, the CDR3 is TGTGCCAGCAGCTCCCGAGCTAGCGGGCGGGACAATGAGCAGTTCTTC. It specifies CASSSRASGRDNEQFF.

The J gene is TRBJ1-1, the V gene TRBV7-2; D is undetermined. Germline V gene data show CDR1 as SGHTA and CDR2 as FQGNSA. The ends were cut back, 5 bases at V and 2 bases at J, with 9 bases in the middle. The CDR3 has 13 residues. The DNA of the CDR3 is TGTGCCAGCAGCGCGAAGGGCAACACTGAAGCTTTCTTT. Its translation is CASSAKGNTEAFF.

This clonotype was counted a few times. The chain is built from TRBV4-3 and TRBJ2-3; the D gene is possibly TRBD2 (6 bases). Per germline, CDR1 LGHNA and CDR2 YSLEER. V was clipped by 0 bases and J by 6 bases, with 10 bases between them. The CDR3 loop spans 14 amino acids. CDR3: CASSQDRGRDTQYF. The CDR3 region has the DNA TGCGCCAGCAGCCAAGATCGAGGGAGGGATACGCAGTATTTT.